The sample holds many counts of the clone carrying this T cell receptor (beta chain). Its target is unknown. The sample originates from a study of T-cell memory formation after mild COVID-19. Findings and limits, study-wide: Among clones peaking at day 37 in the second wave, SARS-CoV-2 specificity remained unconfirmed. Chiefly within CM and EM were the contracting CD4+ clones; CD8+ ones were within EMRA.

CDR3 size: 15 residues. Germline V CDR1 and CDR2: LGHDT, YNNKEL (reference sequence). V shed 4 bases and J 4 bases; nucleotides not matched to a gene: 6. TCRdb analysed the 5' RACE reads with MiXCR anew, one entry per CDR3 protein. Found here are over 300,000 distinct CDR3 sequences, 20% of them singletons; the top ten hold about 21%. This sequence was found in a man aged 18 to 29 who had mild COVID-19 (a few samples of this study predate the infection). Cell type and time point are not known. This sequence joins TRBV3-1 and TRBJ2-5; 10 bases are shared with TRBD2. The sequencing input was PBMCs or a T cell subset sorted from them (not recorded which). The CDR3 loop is CASSLELAGRETQYF. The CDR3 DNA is TGTGCCAGCAGCCTGGAACTAGCGGGACGAGAGACCCAGTACTTC.